The T cell receptor (beta chain) under discussion was sequenced for a study of T-cell memory formation after mild COVID-19. Study as a whole: Among the donors, TCR clusters were largely specific to each donor.

This clonotype was seen a handful of times. Its target is unknown. The CDR3 loop spans 14 amino acids. The germline V gene has CDR1 PRHDT and CDR2 FYEKMQ (reference sequence). V dropped 8 bases and J dropped 1; count of bases not matched to a gene: 5. The authors produced TCR alpha and TCR beta cDNA libraries with sample barcodes and UMIs by 5'RACE using constant-segment primers. TCRdb independently ran MiXCR on the 5' RACE reads; one entry per CDR3 protein. The table includes fewer than 300,000 distinct CDR3 sequences, over 15% detected once. Regarding the study as a whole: The study detected some responding clones in pre-infection memory, suggesting cross-reactive memory joined. Later expanders leaned toward CD4+, whereas clones contracting from day 15 to 85 were balanced CD4/CD8.

V gene TRBV13 combines with J gene TRBJ2-1; 7 positions agree with TRBD2. The specimen sequenced was PBMCs or a T cell subset sorted from them (not recorded which). The clonotype originates from a young man who had mild COVID-19 (a few samples of this study predate the infection). Cell type and time point are not known. This chain's CDR3 is CASGAGVSYNEQFF. CDR3 in DNA: TGTGCCAGCGGGGCGGGGGTTTCCTACAATGAGCAGTTCTTC.